Each of the 29 T cell receptor beta chains below was sequenced from the same sample in a study of CD8 T cells in ankylosing spondylitis. General study results and limits: Characteristic of ankylosing spondylitis blood, it appeared, was a TCR beta motif comprising several highly homologous variants.

TCRdb redid the calling of the 5' RACE reads with MiXCR, one entry per CDR3 protein. The sample has around 770,000 distinct CDR3 sequences, 15% to 20% seen once. Which antigens these TCRs recognize remains unknown. Specimen: blood, either unsorted or a sorted T cell fraction (not recorded which). The receptors come from a male donor with ankylosing spondylitis.

A few counts support this clonotype. The chain combines TRBV9 with TRBJ2-3, with TRBD1 matching 9 bases. Germline assignment: CDR1 SGDLS and CDR2 YYNGEE. The ends lost 5 bases at V and 3 bases at J; junction bases unmatched: 4. CDR3 length equals 14 residues. The CDR3 DNA follows: TGTGCCAGCAGTGCGGGACAGGGAACAGATACGCAGTATTTT. Translated, it gives CASSAGQGTDTQYF.

The chain couples TRBV5-5 to TRBJ2-3; D assignment may be TRBD1 or TRBD2 (5 bases each). The CDR3 consists of 13 residues. The V gene's germline CDR1 is SGHKS and CDR2 YYEKEE (reference sequence). The germline V and J ends were trimmed by 4 bases and 5 bases, with 11 bases remaining between them. CDR3 protein: CASSATRGDTQYF. Written as DNA, the CDR3 is TGTGCCAGCAGCGCTACTAGGGGAGATACGCAGTATTTT.

There are a few counts of this clonotype. This chain links TRBV12-3 or TRBV12-4 with TRBJ2-1; TRBD2 matches 9 bases. The CDR3 has 15 residues. V lost 6 bases and J lost 7; bases outside the gene matches: 10. The CDR3 protein is CASRPVAGGPNEQFF. Here the CDR3 DNA reads TGTGCCAGCAGGCCCGTCGCGGGAGGGCCGAATGAGCAGTTCTTC.

This clonotype was observed a few times. The chain couples TRBV18 to TRBJ1-6; D not resolved. V was cut by 5 bases and J by 7 bases, with 15 bases left in between. CDR1 and CDR2 (germline): KGHSH, LQKENI. The CDR3 is 15 amino acids. CDR3 sequence reads: CASSSDRSFNSPLHF. The CDR3 coding sequence is TGTGCCAGCTCATCTGACCGGTCCTTCAATTCACCCCTCCACTTT.

This clonotype came up many times. This rearrangement joins TRBV21-1 to TRBJ1-4; the table's TRBD1 call for D was not verified on the DNA. TRBV21-1 is marked as a pseudogene. The CDR3 has 15 amino acids. The DNA for the CDR3 is TGTGCCAGCAGCGAGACGGGACAGGGTTTAGAAAAACTGTTTTTT. Protein sequence: CASSETGQGLEKLFF.

The chain joins TRBV11-2 to TRBJ2-2; 7 nucleotides agree with TRBD2. The CDR3 extends over 16 amino acids. V was clipped by 4 bases and J by 4 bases; unmatched bases: 9. From germline, CDR1 is SGHAT and CDR2 FQNNGV. CDR3 sequence (DNA): TGTGCCAGCAGCTCCTACAAAGCGGGGTCCACCGGGGAGCTGTTTTTT. Its protein is CASSSYKAGSTGELFF.

This clonotype was found a few times. The chain recombines TRBV12-3 or TRBV12-4 with TRBJ2-3; TRBD2 matches 8 bases. Trimming cost V 3 bases and J 4 bases; bases outside gene matches: 9. The CDR3 is 16 amino acids. The CDR3 DNA is TGTGCCAGCAGTTTTGGACTAGCCAATAGGCCAGATACGCAGTATTTT. Translating gives CASSFGLANRPDTQYF.

In its sample, this clonotype was seen a few times. V usage is TRBV5-4 and J usage is TRBJ2-3; the match to TRBD2 covers 8 bases. Looked up from germline, CDR1 is SGHNT and CDR2 is YYREEE (reference sequence). Trimming at V came to 1 base and at J to 2 bases, leaving 3 bases not matched to a gene. The CDR3 covers 15 residues. CDR3 sequence: CASSLKRGYTDTQYF. CDR3 DNA sequence: TGTGCCAGCAGCTTGAAGCGGGGGTACACAGATACGCAGTATTTT. Full variable domain (remainder filled in from reference TRBV5-4 and TRBJ2-3): ETGVTQSPTHLIKTRGQQVTLRCSSQSGHNTVSWYQQALGQGPQFIFQYYREEENGRGNFPPRFSGLQFPNYSSELNVNALELDDSALYLCASSLKRGYTDTQYFGPGTRLTVL.

In this sample, this clonotype turned up many times. The V gene is TRBV6-5, the J gene TRBJ1-2; 8 bases agree with TRBD1. The V gene end was trimmed by 2 bases and the J gene end by 3 bases; junction bases not matched to a gene: 8. This CDR3 comprises 16 residues. Germline V gene sequence: CDR1 MNHEY, CDR2 SVGAGI. CDR3 coding DNA: TGTGCCAGCAGTTACCCCGCCGACAGGGGATACTATGGCTACACCTTC. Encoded protein: CASSYPADRGYYGYTF.

This sequence joins TRBV5-1 and TRBJ2-3; D possibly corresponds to TRBD2 (6 bases). The germline V gene has CDR1 SGHRS and CDR2 YFSETQ. Trimming left V 2 bases short and J 1 base short, with 11 bases between. The CDR3 loop spans 15 amino acids. Written as DNA, the CDR3 is TGCGCCAGCAGCTTCGAGGAGGGACGCACAGATACGCAGTATTTT. Translation: CASSFEEGRTDTQYF.

The J gene is TRBJ1-2, the V gene TRBV6-2 or TRBV6-3; D uncertain. The germline CDR1 and CDR2 sequences are MNHEY and SVGEGT. Trimming stripped 0 bases from V and 4 bases from J, with 15 bases between. The CDR3 has 16 residues. CDR3 region: CASSYSSREQSYGYTF. CDR3 nucleotide sequence: TGTGCCAGCAGTTACTCGAGTAGGGAACAGAGCTATGGCTACACCTTC.

V is TRBV7-9 and J is TRBJ2-3; 7 nucleotides agree with TRBD2. The CDR3 sequence is 15 residues long. The ends lost 1 base at V and 3 bases at J; junction bases unmatched: 4. CDR1 and CDR2 from the germline V gene are SEHNR and FQNEAQ (reference sequence). This CDR3 reads CASSLVAGDTDTQYF. The CDR3 nucleotides read TGTGCCAGCAGCTTAGTGGCGGGAGATACAGATACGCAGTATTTT.

This clonotype was seen a handful of times. This chain links TRBV9 with TRBJ2-5; no clear D. The CDR3 extends over 17 amino acids. CDR1 and CDR2 (germline): SGDLS, YYNGEE. V was trimmed by 1 base and J by 3 bases, leaving 19 bases between them. The CDR3, as DNA: TGTGCCAGCAGCGTATCCTCCTACGCCCCTCCAAAAGAGACCCAGTACTTC. This gives the protein CASSVSSYAPPKETQYF.

In its sample, this clonotype was seen a few times. J is TRBJ1-2 and V is TRBV7-2, with D maybe TRBD1 (5 bases). The CDR3 has 15 amino acids. V lost 5 bases and J lost 6, with 19 bases in between. Germline-derived CDR1 and CDR2 are SGHTA and FQGNSA. The chain's CDR3 is CASSLRDGRGDGYTF. The CDR3 region has the DNA TGTGCCAGCAGCCTACGGGACGGTCGAGGGGATGGCTACACCTTC.

V and J are TRBV5-1 and TRBJ1-4; D unclear. Germline loops: CDR1 SGHRS, CDR2 YFSETQ. This CDR3 has 14 residues. The germline V and J ends were trimmed by 1 base and 4 bases, with 8 bases remaining between them. Here the CDR3 reads CASSLPGGNEKLFF. The CDR3 DNA reads as TGCGCCAGCAGCTTGCCGGGCGGTAATGAAAAACTGTTTTTT. Looking up the rest from reference TRBV5-1 and TRBJ1-4 gives the full variable domain: KAGVTQTPRYLIKTRGQQVTLSCSPISGHRSVSWYQQTPGQGLQFLFEYFSETQRNKGNFPGRFSGRQFSNSRSEMNVSTLELGDSALYLCASSLPGGNEKLFFGSGTQLSVL.

The V and J genes are TRBV4-1 and TRBJ1-1, with 11 bases matching TRBD1. V lost 3 bases, J lost 4 bases, and 4 bases stayed unmatched. Germline CDR1 MGHRA, CDR2 YSYEKL. The CDR3 runs to 15 residues. Written as DNA, the CDR3 is TGCGCCAGCAGCCACTCCGGGACAGGGGGCACTGAAGCTTTCTTT. It encodes CASSHSGTGGTEAFF.

The rearrangement joins TRBV12-3 or TRBV12-4 to TRBJ1-1; D unclear. The CDR3 covers 15 residues. Trimming took off 7 bases at V and 6 bases at J, with 21 bases between the two ends. CDR3 sequence: CASMKGATGYSEAFF. In nucleotides, the CDR3 is TGTGCCAGCATGAAAGGCGCGACGGGATATTCTGAAGCTTTCTTT.

This chain links TRBV9 with TRBJ2-7; TRBD1 is a possible D gene (6 bases). V was trimmed by 0 bases and J by 7 bases, leaving 20 bases between them. Germline V gene data show CDR1 as SGDLS and CDR2 as YYNGEE. The CDR3 loop spans 16 amino acids. CDR3 sequence reads: CASSVGGQGSSEEQYF. CDR3 DNA sequence: TGTGCCAGCAGCGTAGGTGGGCAGGGGTCATCGGAAGAGCAGTACTTC.

This clonotype was found a few times. The V gene is TRBV4-2, the J gene TRBJ2-1, with D unresolved. This CDR3 region has 16 residues. V shed 0 bases and J shed 4 bases, with 13 bases lying between them. Per the germline V gene, CDR1 is LGHNA and CDR2 is YNFKEQ. The CDR3 bases are TGTGCCAGCAGCCAAGATTTGGCGGCGAATTACAATGAGCAGTTCTTC. Translating gives CASSQDLAANYNEQFF.

The genes are TRBV18 and TRBJ2-7; D tentatively fits TRBD1 or TRBD2 (5 bases each). Germline values: CDR1 KGHSH, CDR2 LQKENI. V lost 2 bases to trimming and J lost 3 bases, with 11 bases between them. The CDR3 spans 14 residues. The CDR3 loop reads CASSPARDGYEQYF. Written as DNA, the CDR3 is TGTGCCAGCTCACCAGCCCGGGACGGCTACGAGCAGTACTTC.

The chain couples TRBV12-3 or TRBV12-4 to TRBJ1-1, with a tentative D call TRBD1 (6 bases). The CDR3 has 15 residues. V was clipped by 6 bases and J by 1 base, with 15 bases between them. CDR3 sequence (DNA): TGTGCCAGCAGCACCGGGGGGGCGAGGAACACTGAAGCTTTCTTT. Protein product: CASSTGGARNTEAFF.

V and J are TRBV5-1 and TRBJ2-6; either TRBD1 or TRBD2 may supply D (5 bases each). CDR1 and CDR2 (germline): SGHRS, YFSETQ. Trimming cost V 3 bases and J 0 bases, with 13 bases left between them. The CDR3 has 17 amino acids. In DNA form, the CDR3 reads TGCGCCAGCAGCTCTCGGGGCCCCTCCTCTGGGGCCAACGTCCTGACTTTC. Translation: CASSSRGPSSGANVLTF.

This chain uses TRBV12-3 or TRBV12-4 with TRBJ1-2; D possibly corresponds to TRBD1 (5 bases). The CDR3 has 15 amino acids. V was trimmed by 3 bases and J by 8 bases, leaving 19 bases between them. CDR3 DNA: TGTGCCAGCAGTTTCTGGCAGGGCCCTCGGGTCGGCTACACCTTC. It yields the protein CASSFWQGPRVGYTF.

Notes on this clonotype: This may be a read error: a much more frequent sequence differs by one nucleotide. This chain connects TRBV12-3 or TRBV12-4 to TRBJ1-2; D remains unclear. CDR3 length equals 16 residues. The V end was cut by 2 bases, the J end by 1 base, with 14 bases between. The CDR3 DNA reads as TGTGCCAGCAGTTTATTTACTAGTCCGATTAACTATGGCTACACCTTC. Its translation is CASSLFTSPINYGYTF.

The chain employs TRBV5-1 and TRBJ2-7, with no clear D. The CDR3 is 18 residues long. Germline CDR1 SGHRS, CDR2 YFSETQ. V was shortened by 4 bases and J by 2 bases, with 25 bases between the two germline ends. DNA of the CDR3: TGCGCCAGCAGCCTCACCAAAAAGGACCGCGCTAGAACCTACGAGCAGTACTTC. This translates into CASSLTKKDRARTYEQYF.

This clonotype showed up just a few times. V and J are TRBV12-3 or TRBV12-4 and TRBJ2-2, with D uncertain. V was cut by 5 bases and J by 1 base, with 8 bases left in between. This CDR3 spans 14 amino acids. CDR3: CASSPAENTGELFF. The CDR3, as DNA: TGTGCCAGCAGTCCTGCCGAGAACACCGGGGAGCTGTTTTTT.

This chain uses TRBV6-5 with TRBJ2-5; no clear D gene. Germline CDR1 and CDR2: MNHEY and SVGAGI. Between the trimmed V and J ends, which lost 0 bases and 9 bases, there was a span of 11 bases. This CDR3 is built from 13 residues. The CDR3 nucleotides read TGTGCCAGCAGTTACTCTACCCAGTCGGCCCAGTACTTC. Amino acid sequence: CASSYSTQSAQYF.

The V gene is TRBV20-1, the J gene TRBJ2-2; the match to TRBD2 covers 11 bases. CDR1 is DFQATT, CDR2 SNEGSKA, per germline (reference sequence). CDR3 length equals 17 residues. After removal of 4 bases from V and 0 bases from J, the junction contained 7 bases not matched to a gene. This chain's CDR3 is CSAKTSGTTTNTGELFF. In nucleotides, the CDR3 is TGCAGTGCTAAGACTAGCGGGACGACCACGAACACCGGGGAGCTGTTTTTT.

J is TRBJ2-3 and V is TRBV28; 8 positions agree with TRBD2. The CDR3 loop spans 16 amino acids. The trim removed 6 bases at V and 4 bases at J, leaving 12 bases unmatched. Germline CDR1 reads MDHEN; CDR2 reads SYDVKM. The CDR3, as DNA: TGTGCCAGCAGCCCCCCGTCGGGGGGGCGAGCAGATACGCAGTATTTT. Translation gives CASSPPSGGRADTQYF.